This is a list of T cell receptor beta chains from one sample in a study of shared clonotypes between healthy human individuals. Sequencing was performed with immunoSEQ multiplex PCR; in TCRdb, only in-frame clones are kept and a portion is missing. The table has hundreds of thousands of clones, 92% seen once. The sequenced sample consisted of naive CD8+ T cells sorted from blood. The receptors originated from a young man in good health. CDR3s leave out the opening cysteine and the closing phenylalanine or tryptophan.

TRBJ1-2 TRBV4-2 ASSPRGQREDYGYT
TRBJ2-7 TRBV28 ASSFPTEPYEQY
TRBJ1-1 TRBV28 ASRFDSLEAF
TRBJ2-1 TRBV27 ASANGQGYNEQF
TRBJ2-7 TRBV7-9 ASSPGPAGEQY
TRBJ2-3 TRBV4-2 ASSQVGAEGLAVTSTDTQY
TRBJ2-1 TRBV19 ASKRELMNEQF
TRBJ2-1 TRBV19 ASSASTSGVDEQF
TRBJ2-1 TRBV27 ASSFRSGPYDEQF
TRBJ2-5 TRBV7-9 ASSLLLQETQY
TRBJ2-7 TRBV5-8 ASSFRQGTYEQY
TRBJ2-3 TRBV28 ASSLSSGSPVDTQY
TRBJ1-5 TRBV15 ATSTGTGGNQPQH
TRBJ2-2 TRBV7-9 ASSRENTGTSRGELF
TRBJ2-7 TRBV27 ASGILSYEQY
TRBJ1-2 TRBV4-1 ASSFTPVDYGYT
TRBJ2-7 TRBV29-1 SVVGPGQGYEQY
TRBJ1-5 TRBV19 ASSGTSGGGQPQH
TRBJ2-1 TRBV11-2 ASSSGTSGVLYNEQF
TRBJ1-5 TRBV19 ASSLTWNSNQPQH
TRBJ1-1 TRBV7-2 ASSSGDYTEAF
TRBJ1-5 TRBV27 ASSLWGGQPQH
TRBJ2-2 TRBV7-2 ASSINTGELF
TRBJ2-7 TRBV5-1 ASSLDNYEQY
TRBJ2-3 TRBV5-4 ASSSHTGGGSTDTQY
TRBJ2-7 TRBV7-9 ASSLDRGQSEQY
TRBJ2-1 TRBV27 ASSVNLGTASYNEQF
TRBJ2-1 TRBV13 ASSHSGQGNNEQF
TRBJ1-1 TRBV6-6 ALWVGTEAF
TRBJ2-7 TRBV4-1 ASSQEIGLAGEQY
TRBJ2-1 TRBV7-9 ASSFVDNEQF
TRBJ1-1 TRBV4-1 ASSQVRNRNTEAF
TRBJ2-5 TRBV4-1 ASSPSRAQETQY
TRBJ2-7 TRBV7-9 ASSLFAQAGTYEQY
TRBJ1-5 TRBV6-1 ASSGSVATFPH
TRBJ2-7 TRBV4-1 ASSPDLRTYEQY
TRBJ2-5 TRBV6-6 ASRPPTGVLETQY
TRBJ1-1 TRBV29-1 SVSGQGGTEAF
TRBJ2-7 TRBV7-9 ASSSPKGVTYEQY
TRBJ2-1 TRBV7-6 ASSYSIISSRGFNEQF
TRBJ1-2 TRBV2 ASPPAGPNYGYT
TRBJ2-2 TRBV27 ASSLAGGLMVGELF
TRBJ2-1 TRBV29-1 SVDLAEQF
TRBJ2-7 TRBV4-3 ASSTSRLYEQY
TRBJ1-2 TRBV21-1 ASSKALLEGATNYGYT
TRBJ2-7 TRBV10-3 ASGGGTGLEQY
TRBJ2-7 TRBV10-1 ASSESGLGPYEQY
TRBJ2-1 TRBV18 ASSTQYNEQF
TRBJ1-5 TRBV7-9 ASSPGGGLQPQH
TRBJ1-2 TRBV7-9 ASSPSLGGGANYGYT
TRBJ2-7 TRBV5-1 ASGGWTGSYEQY
TRBJ2-7 TRBV9 ASSVQGDTYEQY
TRBJ1-2 TRBV5-1 ASSLEFPGSYGYT
TRBJ2-7 TRBV7-9 ASSPEGRAYEQY
TRBJ2-3 TRBV10-2 ASSVPGTSSLVSTDTQY